This T cell receptor (beta chain) was sequenced for a study of blood T cell repertoires in COVID-19. Sequenced by immunoSEQ multiplex PCR; TCRdb stores in-frame clones only, minus some. Here the sample spans about 190,000 clones, about 80% being singletons. V was trimmed by 4 bases and J by 3 bases, leaving 8 bases between them. CDR1 is LGHNA, CDR2 YSLEER, per germline. This CDR3 spans 13 amino acids. Sequencing was done on a sample of peripheral blood. This TCR derives from a woman aged 60-75 years with COVID-19, enrolled during active disease. The chain employs TRBV4-3 and TRBJ2-3, with unresolved D. CDR3: CASSLRSTDTQYF. The CDR3 coding sequence is TGCGCCAGCAGCCTCCGGTCTACAGATACGCAGTATTTT.